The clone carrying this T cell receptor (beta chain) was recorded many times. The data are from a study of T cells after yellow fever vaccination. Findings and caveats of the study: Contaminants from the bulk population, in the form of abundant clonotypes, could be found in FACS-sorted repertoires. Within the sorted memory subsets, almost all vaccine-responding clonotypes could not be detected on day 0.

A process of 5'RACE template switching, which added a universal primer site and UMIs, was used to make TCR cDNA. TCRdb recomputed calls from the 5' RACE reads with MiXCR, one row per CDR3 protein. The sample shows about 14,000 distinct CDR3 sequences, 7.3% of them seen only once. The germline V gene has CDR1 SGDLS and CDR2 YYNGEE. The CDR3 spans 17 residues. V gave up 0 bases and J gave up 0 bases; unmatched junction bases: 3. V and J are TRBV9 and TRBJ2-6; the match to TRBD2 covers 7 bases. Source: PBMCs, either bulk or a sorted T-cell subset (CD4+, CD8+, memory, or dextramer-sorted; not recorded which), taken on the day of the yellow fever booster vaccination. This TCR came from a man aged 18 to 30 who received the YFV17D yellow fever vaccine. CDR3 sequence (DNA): TGTGCCAGCAGCGTAGTAGCGGGCCCCTCTGGGGCCAACGTCCTGACTTTC. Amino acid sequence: CASSVVAGPSGANVLTF. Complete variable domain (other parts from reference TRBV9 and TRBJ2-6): DSGVTQTPKHLITATGQRVTLRCSPRSGDLSVYWYQQSLDQGLQFLIQYYNGEERAKGNILERFSAQQFPDLHSELNLSSLELGDSALYFCASSVVAGPSGANVLTFGAGSRLTVL.